Below are 8 T cell receptor beta chains sequenced from a single sample in a study of blood T cell repertoires in COVID-19. Clones were sequenced by immunoSEQ multiplex PCR, and TCRdb holds only the in-frame ones, with some missing. The table has 190,000 or so clones, approximately 87% seen once. Sequencing input: peripheral blood. Receptors originate from a woman younger than 35 who had recovered from COVID-19.

The genes are TRBV11-1 and TRBJ2-2; D unclear. The germline V gene has CDR1 SGHAT and CDR2 FQDESV (reference sequence). Trimming shortened V by 5 bases and J by 1 base, and 5 bases separated the two germline ends. This CDR3 has 13 residues. CDR3 in amino acids: CASSRRNTGELFF. As DNA, the CDR3 is TGTGCCAGCAGCCGTAGGAACACCGGGGAGCTGTTTTTT. The variable domain in full, with the rest retrieved from reference TRBV11-1 and TRBJ2-2, is EAEVAQSPRYKITEKSQAVAFWCDPISGHATLYWYRQILGQGPELLVQFQDESVVDDSQLPKDRFSAERLKGVDSTLKIQPAELGDSAMYLCASSRRNTGELFFGEGSRLTVL.

V is TRBV3-1 (or the pseudogene TRBV3-2) and J is TRBJ1-5, with unresolved D. Germline values: CDR1 LGHDT, CDR2 YNNKEL (reference sequence). V dropped 4 bases and J dropped 8 bases, with 12 bases sitting between them. The length of the CDR3 is 13 residues. The chain's CDR3 is CASSPGYGEPQHF. In DNA form, the CDR3 reads TGTGCCAGCAGCCCGGGTTACGGGGAGCCCCAGCATTTT.

The V and J genes are TRBV18 and TRBJ1-3; D gene unclear. Germline lookup yields CDR1 KGHSH and CDR2 LQKENI. CDR3 length: 17 residues. The V and J ends lost 5 bases and 4 bases respectively, with 21 bases between them. CDR3 amino acids: CASSNGFAGIVGNTIYF. In DNA form, the CDR3 reads TGTGCCAGCTCAAACGGGTTCGCGGGTATTGTCGGAAACACCATATATTTT.

The CDR3 reads CASSKRQGQNTEAFF. The CDR3 DNA reads TGTGCCAGCAGCAAGAGACAGGGGCAGAACACTGAAGCTTTCTTT. This sequence joins TRBV7-9 and TRBJ1-1; 8 bases match TRBD1. After removal of 5 bases from V and 1 base from J, the junction contained 6 bases not matched to a gene. Germline-derived CDR1 and CDR2 are SEHNR and FQNEAQ (reference sequence). The length of the CDR3 is 15 residues.

This clone was seen just once. The chain couples TRBV4-3 to TRBJ1-2, with 12 nucleotides matching TRBD1. The CDR3 runs 15 residues. CDR1 is LGHNA and CDR2 is YSLEER in the germline V gene. J was trimmed by 4 bases and V by 4 bases; bases with no gene match: 4. The CDR3 spells CASSLRDRGPYGYTF. CDR3 DNA: TGCGCCAGCAGCCTCCGGGACAGGGGGCCCTATGGCTACACCTTC.

V gene TRBV10-3 combines with J gene TRBJ1-1; 9 nucleotides match TRBD1. The length of the CDR3 is 13 residues. The ends lost 6 bases at V and 5 bases at J; junction bases unmatched: 4. CDR1 ENHRY and CDR2 SYGVKD come from the germline V gene. The CDR3 DNA reads as TGTGCCATCAGAACGACAGGGGGTACTGAAGCTTTCTTT. This translates into CAIRTTGGTEAFF.

This sequence joins TRBV29-1 and TRBJ1-1; 10 nucleotides align to TRBD1. The germline CDR1 and CDR2 sequences are SQVTM and ANQGSEA. The CDR3 runs 13 residues. The V gene end was trimmed by 3 bases and the J gene end by 11 bases; junction bases not matched to a gene: 9. In DNA, the CDR3 is TGCAGCGTTGATCAAGTGACAGGGGGCCGGGCTTTCTTT. Its translation: CSVDQVTGGRAFF.

This clone has only one observation. The chain combines TRBV27 with TRBJ2-1; 12 bases agree with TRBD2. V lost 2 bases, J lost 5 bases, and 7 bases stayed unmatched. From germline, CDR1 is MNHEY and CDR2 SMNVEV (reference sequence). This CDR3 region has 17 residues. The CDR3 DNA follows: TGTGCCAGCAGTTTACCAGGACTAGCGGGACCACACAATGAGCAGTTCTTC. Translating gives CASSLPGLAGPHNEQFF.